This T cell receptor (beta chain) was recorded in a study of shared clonotypes between healthy human individuals. General study findings and limits: In general, naive subsets displayed greater estimated richness than memory subsets did.

Samples underwent the assay at deep level. Data came from immunoSEQ multiplex PCR; TCRdb stores just in-frame clones and leaves some out. Counted here are about 2.2 million clones, just over 90% occurring once; the ten biggest clones make up about 1.7%. Naive CD8 cells lacked CD45RO, underwent positive selection for CCR7 and left out terminally differentiated effector memory CD45RA+ cells. The V and J ends lost 2 bases and 7 bases respectively, with 12 bases between them. Germline values: CDR1 SGHDT, CDR2 YYEEEE. This CDR3 has 13 residues. Remarks on this clone: Its antigen is currently unknown.

This TCR was sampled from a man between 18 and 35 years old in good health. Some clones in this sample may be carry-over from other donors' samples. Sequenced sample: naive CD8+ T cells from PBMCs. This rearrangement joins TRBV5-6 to TRBJ1-1, with D unclear. The CDR3 loop is CASSFLEGVEAFF. The CDR3 DNA is TGTGCCAGCAGCTTTCTGGAAGGTGTTGAAGCTTTCTTT.